What follows describes a single TCR beta chain. Its antigen is not identified. Findings and caveats of the study: In terms of TCR gene usage, tumor memory CD4+ T cells clustered together with blood and lymph node memory CD4+ cells, as well as with lymph node naive CD4+ cells. Tumor Treg TCRs overlapped most with tumor naive CD4+ cells.

Constant-region reverse primers amplified full-length variable regions, followed by semi-nested Nested Universal Primer A PCR. Via MiXCR, TCRdb re-called the 5' RACE reads, giving one row per CDR3 protein. The sample yields roughly 45,000 distinct CDR3 sequences, over 25% seen once. The V gene's germline CDR1 is LGHDT and CDR2 YNNKEL (reference sequence). The V and J ends lost 4 bases and 3 bases, in that order; junction bases with no gene match: 11. CDR3 length: 16 residues. Sequencing was carried out using tumor-infiltrating memory CD4+ T cells sorted from the breast tumor. The subset: memory CD4+ T cells, CD4+CD45RO+CD25-. The clonotype was recovered from a female donor with breast cancer. The rearrangement uses TRBV3-1 and TRBJ2-7, with 8 bases identical to TRBD2. CDR3 region: CASSRGLVRQYYEQYF. CDR3 sequence (DNA): TGTGCCAGCAGCCGGGGACTAGTCCGACAATACTACGAGCAGTACTTC.